This T cell receptor beta chain was recorded in a study of blood T cell repertoires in COVID-19. V was cut by 7 bases and J by 8 bases, with 11 bases left in between. The CDR3 has 12 amino acids. CDR1 SNHLY and CDR2 FYNNEI come from the germline V gene. Only in-frame clones appear in the TCRdb table, and some are missing; sequencing was by immunoSEQ multiplex PCR. The sample lists about 220,000 clones, 75% to 90% occurring once. Participants were aged about 18 to 100 years from some 24 US areas. The source is a woman younger than 30 in a cohort exposed to, infected with or recovered from COVID-19 (not recorded which). The specimen sequenced was PBMCs or T cells enriched from blood (not recorded which). V is TRBV2 and J is TRBJ1-4; weak D call: TRBD1 (6 bases). The DNA for the CDR3 is TGTGCCAGCAAGGGGGTGAGGGAAAAACTGTTTTTT. Amino acid sequence: CASKGVREKLFF.